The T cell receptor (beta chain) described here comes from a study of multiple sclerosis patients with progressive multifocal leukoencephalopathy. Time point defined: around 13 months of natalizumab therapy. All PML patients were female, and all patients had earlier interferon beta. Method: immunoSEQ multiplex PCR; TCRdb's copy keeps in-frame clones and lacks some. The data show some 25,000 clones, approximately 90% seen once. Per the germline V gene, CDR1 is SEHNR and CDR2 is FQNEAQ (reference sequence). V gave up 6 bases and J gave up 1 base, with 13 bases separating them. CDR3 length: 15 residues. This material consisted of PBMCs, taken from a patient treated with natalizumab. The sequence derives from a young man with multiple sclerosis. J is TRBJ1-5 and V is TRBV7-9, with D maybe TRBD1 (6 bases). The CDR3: CASSHTTGSNQPQHF. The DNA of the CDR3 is TGTGCCAGCAGTCACACCACAGGGAGCAATCAGCCCCAGCATTTT.